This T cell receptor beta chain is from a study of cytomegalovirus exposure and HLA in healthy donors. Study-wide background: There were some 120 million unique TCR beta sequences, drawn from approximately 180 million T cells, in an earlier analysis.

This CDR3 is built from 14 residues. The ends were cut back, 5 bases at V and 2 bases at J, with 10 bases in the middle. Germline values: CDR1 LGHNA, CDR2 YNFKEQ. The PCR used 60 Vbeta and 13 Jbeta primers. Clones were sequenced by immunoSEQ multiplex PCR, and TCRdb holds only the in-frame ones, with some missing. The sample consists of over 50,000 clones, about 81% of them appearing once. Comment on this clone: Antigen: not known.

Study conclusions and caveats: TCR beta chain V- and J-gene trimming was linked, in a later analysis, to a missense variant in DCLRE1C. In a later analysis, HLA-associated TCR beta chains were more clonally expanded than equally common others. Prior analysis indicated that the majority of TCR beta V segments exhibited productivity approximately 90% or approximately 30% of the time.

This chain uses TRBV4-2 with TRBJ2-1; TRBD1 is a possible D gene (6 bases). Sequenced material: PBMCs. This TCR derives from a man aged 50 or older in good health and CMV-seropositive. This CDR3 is CASSWTEAYNEQFF. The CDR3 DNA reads TGTGCCAGCAGCTGGACAGAGGCCTACAATGAGCAGTTCTTC.